This T cell receptor (beta chain) was observed in a study of vaccination and CD4 T cells after COVID-19. Treatment here: roughly 10-day PBMC culture with coronavirus spike peptide pools or control peptides (ViraFEST assay). CD4+ T cells of the unexposed donor were collected before the COVID-19 pandemic (2011-2018). Cultured CD4+ T cell DNA was sequenced using the Oncomine TCR Beta short-read assay. The source of extracted genomic DNA was cultured CD4+ T cells. TCRdb reprocessed the PCR reads with MiXCR, giving one entry per CDR3 protein. The top ten clones hold 15% to 20% of a sample with some 11,000 distinct CDR3 sequences, about 29% of them seen once. This CDR3 has 13 amino acids. Deletions cut 6 bases from V and 1 base from J, with 12 bases between. CDR1 and CDR2 (germline): DFQATT, SNEGSKA (reference sequence). By share, this clonotype ranks as medium-sized (0.01 to 0.1%). Its antigen remains unknown.

The gene calls are TRBV20-1 and TRBJ1-1; tentatively, D is TRBD1 (5 bases). The source is a human donor in good health. The sequenced sample was CD4+ T cells from blood, cultured in vitro. CDR3 in DNA: TGCAGTGCCCCTGGGGGGGGGAACACTGAAGCTTTCTTT. It codes for CSAPGGGNTEAFF.